Here is one T cell receptor beta chain with its context. Its cognate antigen is unknown. The source of the sample is a study of Tregs in tolerant kidney transplant recipients. Across the whole study: A roughly three-day belatacept mixed lymphocyte reaction, sometimes plus 5-day graft donor restimulation, preceded CD4+CD25+CD127- sorting. Antibodies separated recipient from donor cells.

Sequencing was performed with immunoSEQ multiplex PCR; in TCRdb, only in-frame clones are kept and a portion is missing. The sample has fewer than 3,000 clones, almost 40% seen once. Sequenced sample: Tregs from blood cultured with allogeneic cells. This sequence originates from a human donor in good health.

The CDR3 here is CASSYRSAKNIQYF. In DNA form, the CDR3 reads TGTGCCAGCAGCTACCGAAGCGCCAAAAACATTCAGTACTTC. The genes are TRBV5-4 and TRBJ2-4; D remains unclear. CDR3 length: 14 residues. V lost 3 bases and J lost 1, with 8 bases in between. The germline CDR1 and CDR2 sequences are SGHNT and YYREEE (reference sequence).